This entry lists 15 T cell receptor beta chains sequenced from one sample in a study of T-cell reconstitution after alpha-beta-depleted transplantation in children. Unique molecular identifiers were incorporated during preparation of the TCRbeta library. TCRdb re-called the PCR reads with MiXCR, one entry per CDR3 protein. The data show approximately 400,000 distinct CDR3 sequences, under 20% seen once. The sample in question was PBMCs, mostly from graft donor cells, obtained 360 days after TCRalphabeta/CD19-depleted stem cell transplant. The origin of the receptors is a boy less than two years old who had a stem cell transplant for Wiskott-Aldrich syndrome, so the T cells may come from the graft donor.

This clonotype showed up just a few times. The chain combines TRBV18 with TRBJ2-1; D gene ambiguous. The V gene lost 2 bases and the J gene lost 4 bases, with 6 bases spanning the gap. CDR1 is KGHSH, CDR2 LQKENI, per germline. The CDR3 has 13 amino acids. As DNA, the CDR3 is TGTGCCAGCTCACCATCCACGTACAATGAGCAGTTCTTC. It translates to CASSPSTYNEQFF.

The chain couples TRBV5-1 to TRBJ1-1; 7 bases are a match to TRBD1. The CDR3 loop spans 17 amino acids. Per germline, CDR1 SGHRS and CDR2 YFSETQ. Losses at the gene ends were 1 base for V and 0 bases for J; bases not matched to a gene: 9. CDR3 nucleotides: TGCGCCAGCAGCTTGTCCCCTGCGACAGGGTTGAACACTGAAGCTTTCTTT. Amino acid sequence: CASSLSPATGLNTEAFF.

The J gene is TRBJ1-6, the V gene TRBV15; no definite D call. CDR1 LNHNV and CDR2 YYDKDF come from the germline V gene (reference sequence). Trimming removed 5 bases at V and 7 bases at J, with 15 bases between. CDR3 size: 15 residues. As DNA, the CDR3 is TGTGCCACCAGCCAAACCAACGGGCCGAATTCACCCCTCCACTTT. It specifies CATSQTNGPNSPLHF.

J is TRBJ1-1 and V is TRBV29-1; 7 bases fit TRBD1. The CDR3 has 12 residues. Unmatched junction bases numbered 2, after V lost 6 bases and J lost 1 base. In germline, CDR1 is SQVTM, CDR2 ANQGSEA. The DNA of the CDR3 is TGCAGCGTGAGACAGGGGAACACTGAAGCTTTCTTT. It yields the protein CSVRQGNTEAFF.

This clonotype was counted at least ten times. V and J are TRBV20-1 and TRBJ2-3, with D hard to call. V dropped 5 bases and J dropped 5 bases, with 17 bases sitting between them. Germline CDR1 is DFQATT and CDR2 is SNEGSKA (reference sequence). This CDR3 comprises 14 residues. CDR3 region: CSAPDRLHGDTQYF. CDR3 coding DNA: TGCAGTGCTCCGGACCGGCTGCACGGAGATACGCAGTATTTT.

This sequence joins TRBV10-3 and TRBJ2-7; 8 bases match TRBD1. Germline values: CDR1 ENHRY, CDR2 SYGVKD. The CDR3 spans 13 residues. V lost 4 bases and J lost 4; bases outside the gene matches: 3. DNA of the CDR3: TGTGCCATCAGTGTGGGGACAGGATACGAGCAGTACTTC. This gives the protein CAISVGTGYEQYF.

In the case of this clonotype: Sequence at one end of the junction differs from germline and may be a read error. The chain uses TRBV7-2 and TRBJ1-2, with D perhaps TRBD1 (5 bases). CDR3 length: 14 amino acids. Germline V lookup: CDR1 SGHTA, CDR2 FQGNSA. The CDR3 is CASSLAGGNYGYTF. Here the CDR3 DNA reads TGTGCCAGCAGCCTAGCGGGGGGGAACTATGGCTACACCTTC.

This chain uses TRBV4-2 with TRBJ2-3; 10 bases agree with TRBD2. The V gene's germline CDR1 is LGHNA and CDR2 YNFKEQ. The trim removed 0 bases at V and 2 bases at J, leaving 8 bases unmatched. There are 18 residues in the CDR3. Here the CDR3 DNA reads TGTGCCAGCAGCCAAGACCGTCTACTAGCGGGGTTCACAGATACGCAGTATTTT. Encoded protein: CASSQDRLLAGFTDTQYF.

The sample holds a few counts of this clonotype. The chain uses TRBV10-2 and TRBJ2-1; D is unresolved. This CDR3 has 13 amino acids. Germline values: CDR1 WSHSY, CDR2 SAAADI. Trimming removed 5 bases at V and 9 bases at J, with 14 bases between. The CDR3 here is CASSRPHLPEQFF. Here the CDR3 DNA reads TGCGCCAGCAGTCGGCCCCACCTTCCTGAGCAGTTCTTC.

This clonotype was picked up many times. The chain uses TRBV30 and TRBJ2-1; D unresolved. Germline V gives CDR1 GTSNPN, CDR2 SVGIG (reference sequence). This CDR3 contains 15 residues. V lost 2 bases and J lost 1, with 12 bases in between. The CDR3 DNA reads TGTGCCTGGAGTCCGGACCCTTTTTCCTACAATGAGCAGTTCTTC. It encodes CAWSPDPFSYNEQFF.

The chain is built from TRBV6-1 and TRBJ1-1; 7 positions match TRBD1. Trimming removed 6 bases from V and 4 bases from J; junction bases left unmatched: 5. The CDR3 is 13 residues long. The germline V gene has CDR1 MNHNS and CDR2 SASEGT. The CDR3 DNA sequence: TGTGCCAGCAGACAGGGGAGAGCCACTGAAGCTTTCTTT. It codes for CASRQGRATEAFF.

This chain links TRBV27 with TRBJ2-2; 9 bases align to TRBD1. The CDR3 runs to 17 residues. The ends lost 7 bases at V and 3 bases at J; junction bases unmatched: 12. Germline V gives CDR1 MNHEY, CDR2 SMNVEV (reference sequence). The CDR3 DNA reads as TGTGCCAGCACCCAGGACAGGGGTGGACTGGACACCGGGGAGCTGTTTTTT. It specifies CASTQDRGGLDTGELFF.

The gene calls are TRBV5-1 and TRBJ2-7, with 7 bases fitting TRBD1. Germline values: CDR1 SGHRS, CDR2 YFSETQ. The CDR3 totals 19 residues. With V trimmed by 2 bases and J by 4 bases, 21 bases remained unmatched. This CDR3 reads CASSLWPGQPSLKTYEQYF. CDR3 in DNA: TGCGCCAGCAGCTTATGGCCGGGACAGCCATCCTTAAAAACTTACGAGCAGTACTTC.

This clonotype has a handful of counts. This chain links TRBV10-3 with TRBJ2-2, with D maybe TRBD1 (6 bases). CDR1 and CDR2 (germline): ENHRY, SYGVKD. This CDR3 contains 13 residues. V was pared by 10 bases and J by 4 bases, with 13 bases between. CDR3 DNA: TGTGCCACCGCCAGGGGACCCACCGGGGAGCTGTTTTTT. Its translation is CATARGPTGELFF.

The chain is built from TRBV5-6 and TRBJ2-1, with 9 nucleotides matching TRBD2. Per germline, CDR1 SGHDT and CDR2 YYEEEE. CDR3 length: 18 residues. The V and J ends lost 5 bases and 9 bases, in that order; junction bases with no gene match: 21. CDR3 protein: CASSSYSSGLAAQVEQFF. The CDR3 DNA reads TGTGCCAGCAGTTCATATTCTTCGGGACTAGCCGCTCAGGTTGAGCAGTTCTTC.